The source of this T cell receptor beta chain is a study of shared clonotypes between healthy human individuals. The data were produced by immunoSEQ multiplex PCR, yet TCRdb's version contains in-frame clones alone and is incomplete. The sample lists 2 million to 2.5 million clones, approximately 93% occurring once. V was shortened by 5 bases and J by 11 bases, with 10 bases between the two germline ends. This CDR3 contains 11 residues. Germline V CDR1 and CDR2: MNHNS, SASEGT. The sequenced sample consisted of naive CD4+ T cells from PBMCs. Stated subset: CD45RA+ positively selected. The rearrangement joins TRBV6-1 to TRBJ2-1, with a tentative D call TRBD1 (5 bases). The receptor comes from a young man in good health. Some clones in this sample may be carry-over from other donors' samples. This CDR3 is CASSRDRQQFF. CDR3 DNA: TGTGCCAGCAGTAGAGACAGACAGCAGTTCTTC.